The 9 T cell receptor beta chains given below trace back to one sample, sequenced in a study of regulatory T cells in long-lasting Graves disease. Time point here: persistent/refractory GD, antithyroid drugs over 5 years with positive TRAb. The TCR library was prepared using RNA isolated from PBMCs. For TCR beta, libraries came from iRepertoire HTBI primers and Arm-PCR of CDR3 regions. MiXCR, applied by TCRdb to the multiplex PCR reads, yields one record per CDR3 protein. The table includes over 650,000 distinct CDR3 sequences, around 30% detected once. This material consisted of peripheral blood mononuclear cells (PBMCs), taken when the disease was refractory, from a patient treated with antithyroid drugs. These receptors came from a female donor with Graves disease.

The rearrangement uses TRBV13 and TRBJ1-4; 11 nucleotides match TRBD1. The V segment lost 5 bases and the J segment 0 bases; nucleotides outside the gene matches: 5. Per germline, CDR1 PRHDT and CDR2 FYEKMQ (reference sequence). This CDR3 region has 17 residues. CDR3 in DNA: TGTGCCAGCAGCCGGACAGGGGGCTATGCAACTAATGAAAAACTGTTTTTT. It yields the protein CASSRTGGYATNEKLFF.

This clonotype occurred a few times. The rearrangement joins TRBV28 to TRBJ2-7, with 8 bases fitting TRBD1. This CDR3 region has 15 residues. V was clipped by 6 bases and J by 1 base; unmatched bases: 8. Germline CDR1 and CDR2: MDHEN and SYDVKM. The CDR3 reads CASRPERQGSYEQYF. CDR3 nucleotide sequence: TGTGCCAGCAGACCGGAGAGACAGGGGTCCTACGAGCAGTACTTC. Using reference TRBV28 and TRBJ2-7 for the parts outside the CDR3, the full variable domain is DVKVTQSSRYLVKRTGEKVFLECVQDMDHENMFWYRQDPGLGLRLIYFSYDVKMKEKGDIPEGYSVSREKKERFSLILESASTNQTSMYLCASRPERQGSYEQYFGPGTRLTVT.

The chain links TRBV10-2 to TRBJ2-7; 7 bases line up with TRBD2. This CDR3 is 17 amino acids long. The V and J ends lost 5 bases and 3 bases, in that order; junction bases with no gene match: 16. The germline V gene has CDR1 WSHSY and CDR2 SAAADI. CDR3 coding DNA: TGCGCCAGCAGTCCCACCCCAACTAGCGTTCAAGGCTACGAGCAGTACTTC. This gives the protein CASSPTPTSVQGYEQYF.

This clonotype was seen a few times. CDR3 DNA sequence: TGTGCCAGCAGTGAGGCCGGGGACAGGGGGCGAGAGCCCCAGCATTTT. Protein sequence: CASSEAGDRGREPQHF. This chain links TRBV6-1 with TRBJ1-5; TRBD1 aligns across 12 bases. The CDR3 contains 16 residues. Per the germline V gene, CDR1 is MNHNS and CDR2 is SASEGT. Unmatched junction bases numbered 8, after V lost 3 bases and J lost 8 bases.

This sequence joins TRBV7-3 and TRBJ2-2; D uncertain. V was pared by 6 bases and J by 5 bases, with 10 bases between. CDR3 size: 13 residues. The germline gives CDR1 SGHTA, CDR2 FQGTGA. As DNA, the CDR3 is TGTGCCAGCAGTCTCTCTTGGACCGGGGAGCTGTTTTTT. This sequence encodes CASSLSWTGELFF.

This clonotype was picked up many times. The chain joins TRBV12-3 or TRBV12-4 to TRBJ1-2, with 7 positions matching TRBD1. The CDR3 has 14 residues. The V gene end was trimmed by 7 bases and the J gene end by 3 bases; junction bases not matched to a gene: 8. The CDR3 is CASTQHTGDYGYTF. The CDR3 bases are TGTGCCAGCACCCAACATACAGGGGACTATGGCTACACCTTC.

A single count supports this clonotype. A much larger clone differs by one base, so this may be a read error. The V call is TRBV2, the J call TRBJ1-1, with 7 bases identical to TRBD1. From germline, CDR1 is SNHLY and CDR2 FYNNEI. The CDR3 runs 14 residues. CDR3 amino acids: CVSITGQLNTEAFF. The CDR3 region has the DNA TGTGTCAGCATCACGGGACAGCTGAACACTGAAGCTTTCTTT.

A single count supports this clonotype. The chain has TRBV10-3 and TRBJ1-2; D might be TRBD1 (6 bases). Germline assignment: CDR1 ENHRY and CDR2 SYGVKD. The V and J ends lost 4 bases and 6 bases respectively, with 15 bases between them. This CDR3 is built from 14 residues. DNA for the CDR3: TGTGCCATCAGTGGACCAATAGGGGGGGATGGCTACACCTTC. It codes for CAISGPIGGDGYTF.

This clonotype was recorded at least ten times. The genes are TRBV28 and TRBJ1-2; D unclear. CDR1 is MDHEN and CDR2 is SYDVKM in the germline V gene. This CDR3 has 15 residues. Trimming removed 7 bases from V and 2 bases from J, with 17 bases in between. The CDR3 DNA reads as TGTGCCAGCAACCATGGATATGGACGGAACTATGGCTACACCTTC. Protein: CASNHGYGRNYGYTF.